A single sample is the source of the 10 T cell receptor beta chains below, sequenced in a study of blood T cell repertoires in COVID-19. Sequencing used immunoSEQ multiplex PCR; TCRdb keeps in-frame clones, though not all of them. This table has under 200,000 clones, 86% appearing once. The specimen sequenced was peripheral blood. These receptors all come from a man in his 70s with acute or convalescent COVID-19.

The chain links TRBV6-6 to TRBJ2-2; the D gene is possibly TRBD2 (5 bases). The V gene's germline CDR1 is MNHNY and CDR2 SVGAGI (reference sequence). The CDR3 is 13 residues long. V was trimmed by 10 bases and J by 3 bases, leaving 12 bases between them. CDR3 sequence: CATTHGDTGELFF. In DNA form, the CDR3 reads TGTGCCACCACGCACGGGGACACCGGGGAGCTGTTTTTT.

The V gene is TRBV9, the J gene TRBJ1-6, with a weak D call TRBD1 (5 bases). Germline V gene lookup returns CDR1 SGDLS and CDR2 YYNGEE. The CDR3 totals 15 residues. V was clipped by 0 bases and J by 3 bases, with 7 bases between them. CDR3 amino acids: CASSVGDSYNSPLHF. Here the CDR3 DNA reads TGTGCCAGCAGCGTAGGCGACAGCTATAATTCACCCCTCCACTTT.

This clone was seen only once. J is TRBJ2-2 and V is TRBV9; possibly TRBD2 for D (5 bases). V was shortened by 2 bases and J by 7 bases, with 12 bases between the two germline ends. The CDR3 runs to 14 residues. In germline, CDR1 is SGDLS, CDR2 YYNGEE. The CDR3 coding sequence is TGTGCCAGCAGCGTGTTGAGGGTCGGCGGGGAGCTGTTTTTT. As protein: CASSVLRVGGELFF.

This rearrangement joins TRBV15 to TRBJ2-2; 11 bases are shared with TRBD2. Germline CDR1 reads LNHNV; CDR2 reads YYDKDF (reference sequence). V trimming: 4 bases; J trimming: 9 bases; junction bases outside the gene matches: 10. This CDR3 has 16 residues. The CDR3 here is CATSISTSGDIRELFF. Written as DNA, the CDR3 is TGTGCCACCAGCATTTCGACTAGCGGGGATATCCGGGAGCTGTTTTTT.

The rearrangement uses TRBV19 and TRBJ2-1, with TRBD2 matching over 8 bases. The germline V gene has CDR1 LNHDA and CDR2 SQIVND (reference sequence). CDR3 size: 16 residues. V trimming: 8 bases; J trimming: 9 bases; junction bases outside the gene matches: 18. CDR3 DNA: TGTGCCAGTCTCCCGGGAGGGTATGGAACGAGAAGTGAGCAGTTCTTC. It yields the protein CASLPGGYGTRSEQFF.

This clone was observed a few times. CDR3 residues: CAWSGQFNEKLFF. The CDR3 bases are TGTGCCTGGAGTGGGCAGTTTAATGAAAAACTGTTTTTT. The chain employs TRBV30 and TRBJ1-4; D not certain. Trimming left V 1 base short and J 4 bases short, with 7 bases between. Germline V gene sequence: CDR1 GTSNPN, CDR2 SVGIG (reference sequence). The CDR3 spans 13 residues.

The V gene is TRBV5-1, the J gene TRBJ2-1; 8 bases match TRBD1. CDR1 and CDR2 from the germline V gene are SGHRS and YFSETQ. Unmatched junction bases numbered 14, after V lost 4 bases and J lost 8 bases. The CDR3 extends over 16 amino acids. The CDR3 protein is CASSPVLQGGHHEQFF. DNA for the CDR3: TGCGCCAGCAGCCCGGTCCTACAGGGGGGACACCATGAGCAGTTCTTC.

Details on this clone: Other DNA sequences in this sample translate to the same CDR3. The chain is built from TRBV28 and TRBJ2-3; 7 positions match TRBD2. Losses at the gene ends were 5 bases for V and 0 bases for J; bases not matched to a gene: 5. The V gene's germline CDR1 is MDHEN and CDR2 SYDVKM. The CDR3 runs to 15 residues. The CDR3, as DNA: TGTGCCAGCAGTCTCTTAGCGGGTAGCACAGATACGCAGTATTTT. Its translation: CASSLLAGSTDTQYF.

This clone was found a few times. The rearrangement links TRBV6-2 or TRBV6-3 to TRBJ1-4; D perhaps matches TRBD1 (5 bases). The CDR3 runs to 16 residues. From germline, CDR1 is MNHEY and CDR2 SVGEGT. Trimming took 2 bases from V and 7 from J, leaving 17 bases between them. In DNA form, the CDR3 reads TGTGCCAGCAGTTACAGAGGAGGGGCCGCGCGTGAAAAACTGTTTTTT. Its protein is CASSYRGGAAREKLFF.

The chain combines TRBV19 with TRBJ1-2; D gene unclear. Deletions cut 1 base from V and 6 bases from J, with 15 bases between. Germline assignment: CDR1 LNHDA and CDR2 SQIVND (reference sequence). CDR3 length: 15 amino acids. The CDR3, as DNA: TGTGCCAGTAGTATAGCCCGCCTGACGGGAAATGGCTACACCTTC. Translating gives CASSIARLTGNGYTF.